The rows below give T cell receptor beta chains drawn from one sample of a study of OX40 agonist ivuxolimab in advanced cancers. Data came from immunoSEQ multiplex PCR; TCRdb stores just in-frame clones and leaves some out. The sample shows about 45,000 clones, around 90% of them seen only once. Sequencing used CD4+ or CD8+ T cells sorted from blood, obtained in a trial of the OX40 agonist ivuxolimab. The receptor source for this set is an adult with an advanced solid tumor such as melanoma, head and neck, liver or kidney cancer. Each CDR3 is given with its conserved first and last residue. A D gene is named only where the DNA matches it firmly. Where a row states a size, it is once, few, many or the class of an expanded clone; other rows omit it.

j_call,v_call,clone_size,cdr3_length,d_call,cdr3_aa,cdr3_nt
TRBJ2-2,TRBV2,-,16,-,CAIANGQPPYTGELFF,TGTGCCATTGCGAATGGACAACCCCCGTACACCGGGGAGCTGTTTTTT
TRBJ2-7,TRBV6-1,-,11,-,CASSDVYEQYF,TGTGCCAGCAGTGATGTCTACGAGCAGTACTTC
TRBJ2-7,TRBV5-4,few,15,TRBD1,CASSPYRGRSYEQYF,TGTGCCAGCAGCCCGTACAGGGGAAGGTCCTACGAGCAGTACTTC
TRBJ2-7,TRBV18,once,15,TRBD1,CASSPAGQGAVEQYF,TGTGCCAGCTCACCCGCGGGACAGGGGGCGGTTGAGCAGTACTTC
TRBJ2-2,TRBV19,-,16,TRBD1,CATLRGQVANTGELFF,TGTGCCACGCTCCGGGGACAGGTAGCGAACACCGGGGAGCTGTTTTTT
TRBJ1-4,TRBV28,-,14,-,CASLPDNLNEKLFF,TGTGCCAGTTTGCCGGACAACCTTAATGAAAAACTGTTTTTT
TRBJ2-1,TRBV7-9,-,13,-,CASSLVHGNEQFF,TGTGCCAGCAGCTTAGTACATGGCAATGAGCAGTTCTTC
TRBJ1-1,TRBV6-5,-,14,-,CASSYSRVYTEAFF,TGTGCCAGCAGTTACTCCAGGGTGTACACTGAAGCTTTCTTT
TRBJ2-1,TRBV5-8,-,17,TRBD2,CASSLGTPREIYNEQFF,TGTGCCAGCAGCTTGGGAACCCCGCGGGAGATCTACAATGAGCAGTTCTTC
TRBJ2-2,TRBV27,-,12,TRBD1,CASRHRGGELFF,TGTGCCAGCAGACACAGGGGCGGGGAGCTGTTTTTT
TRBJ2-7,TRBV5-4,-,15,-,CASSLDPGSGRWQYF,TGTGCCAGCAGCCTGGATCCTGGCTCTGGGAGGTGGCAGTACTTC
TRBJ2-2,TRBV28,-,16,TRBD1,CASCGTGQGLTGELFF,TGTGCCAGCTGTGGGACGGGACAGGGCCTCACCGGGGAGCTGTTTTTT
TRBJ2-5,TRBV28,once,13,-,CASSDLSTETQYF,TGTGCCAGCAGTGACTTAAGTACGGAGACCCAGTACTTC
TRBJ2-1,TRBV4-1,-,15,-,CASSQLDGWGNEQFF,TGCGCCAGCAGCCAACTCGACGGGTGGGGCAATGAGCAGTTCTTC
TRBJ2-3,TRBV10-2,-,15,-,CASSPMGASTDTQYF,TGCGCCAGCAGTCCCATGGGGGCTAGCACAGATACGCAGTATTTT
TRBJ2-7,TRBV6-5,-,14,-,CASSSRSLHYEQYF,TGTGCCAGCAGTTCCCGCAGTCTGCACTACGAGCAGTACTTC
TRBJ2-3,TRBV29-1,-,14,TRBD1,CSVEETGAGDTQYF,TGCAGCGTTGAAGAGACAGGGGCTGGAGATACGCAGTATTTT
TRBJ2-7,TRBV7-9,-,13,TRBD1,CASSGTAIYEQYF,TGTGCCAGCAGTGGGACAGCCATCTACGAGCAGTACTTC
TRBJ2-1,TRBV5-1,-,15,-,CASSLAINPYNEQFF,TGCGCCAGCAGCTTGGCCATTAATCCCTACAATGAGCAGTTCTTC
TRBJ1-1,TRBV7-3,-,16,TRBD1,CASSLRGRGLGTEAFF,TGTGCCAGCAGCTTAAGGGGCAGGGGGCTGGGCACTGAAGCTTTCTTT
TRBJ2-3,TRBV4-1,-,16,TRBD2,CASSQVLAGDTDTQYF,TGCGCCAGCAGCCAAGTACTAGCGGGGGACACAGATACGCAGTATTTT
TRBJ1-3,TRBV30,-,12,-,CAWSLSGNTIYF,TGTGCCTGGAGTTTATCTGGAAACACCATATATTTT
TRBJ1-5,TRBV28,-,17,-,CASSSDLDGASNQPQHF,TGTGCCAGCAGTTCGGACCTGGACGGGGCAAGCAATCAGCCCCAGCATTTT
TRBJ2-3,TRBV4-1,-,17,TRBD2,CASSQMDSGGSRDTQYF,TGCGCCAGCAGCCAAATGGACAGCGGGGGGTCCAGGGATACGCAGTATTTT
TRBJ2-7,TRBV11-2,-,14,TRBD1,CASSLGQGAGEQYF,TGTGCCAGCAGCTTAGGACAGGGGGCGGGGGAGCAGTACTTC
TRBJ2-7,TRBV6-5,-,11,-,CASSTGYEQYF,TGTGCCAGCAGTACCGGCTACGAGCAGTACTTC
TRBJ2-1,TRBV27,-,13,-,CASSLSIINEQFF,TGTGCCAGCAGTTTGTCCATCATAAATGAGCAGTTCTTC
TRBJ2-4,TRBV28,-,16,TRBD2,CASGPTSGSGKNIQYF,TGTGCCAGCGGACCCACTAGCGGGAGCGGGAAAAACATTCAGTACTTC
TRBJ2-3,TRBV5-1,-,14,-,CASGFLNPTDTQYF,TGCGCCAGCGGTTTTTTGAACCCGACAGATACGCAGTATTTT
TRBJ2-1,TRBV4-2,-,11,-,CASSQDSEEFF,TGTGCCAGCAGCCAAGACAGTGAGGAGTTCTTC
TRBJ2-7,TRBV7-6,-,14,TRBD1,CASSPGQGQDEQYF,TGTGCCAGCAGCCCTGGACAGGGTCAGGACGAGCAGTACTTC
TRBJ2-7,TRBV7-6,-,18,TRBD1,CASSFKAGGQGLFYEQYF,TGTGCCAGCAGCTTCAAGGCCGGAGGACAGGGCTTGTTCTACGAGCAGTACTTC
TRBJ2-7,TRBV13,-,13,-,CASSYELSTQQYF,TGTGCCAGCAGCTACGAACTATCCACCCAGCAGTACTTC
TRBJ2-1,TRBV19,-,14,TRBD2,CASSITSGNNEQFF,TGTGCCAGTAGTATTACTAGCGGTAACAATGAGCAGTTCTTC
TRBJ2-1,TRBV5-1,once,15,TRBD2,CASSLFSGGAEEQFF,TGCGCCAGCAGCTTGTTTAGCGGGGGGGCTGAGGAGCAGTTCTTC
TRBJ2-3,TRBV5-8,-,15,-,CASSLEGRGTDTQYF,TGTGCCAGCAGCTTGGAAGGGCGCGGCACAGATACGCAGTATTTT
TRBJ2-1,TRBV11-2,-,14,-,CASSPESSYNEQFF,TGTGCCAGCTCCCCGGAGAGCTCCTACAATGAGCAGTTCTTC
TRBJ2-1,TRBV7-3,-,15,TRBD1,CASSLGTGGLNEQFF,TGTGCCAGCAGCTTGGGGACAGGGGGACTGAATGAGCAGTTCTTC
TRBJ2-7,TRBV30,-,14,-,CAWGTPGGTYEQYF,TGTGCCTGGGGGACTCCCGGTGGAACCTACGAGCAGTACTTC
TRBJ1-6,TRBV28,-,13,-,CASRFRGGSPLHF,TGTGCCAGCAGGTTCAGGGGTGGTTCACCCCTCCACTTT
TRBJ1-1,TRBV5-4,-,14,-,CASTPYAGNTEAFF,TGTGCCAGCACTCCCTATGCGGGGAACACTGAAGCTTTCTTT